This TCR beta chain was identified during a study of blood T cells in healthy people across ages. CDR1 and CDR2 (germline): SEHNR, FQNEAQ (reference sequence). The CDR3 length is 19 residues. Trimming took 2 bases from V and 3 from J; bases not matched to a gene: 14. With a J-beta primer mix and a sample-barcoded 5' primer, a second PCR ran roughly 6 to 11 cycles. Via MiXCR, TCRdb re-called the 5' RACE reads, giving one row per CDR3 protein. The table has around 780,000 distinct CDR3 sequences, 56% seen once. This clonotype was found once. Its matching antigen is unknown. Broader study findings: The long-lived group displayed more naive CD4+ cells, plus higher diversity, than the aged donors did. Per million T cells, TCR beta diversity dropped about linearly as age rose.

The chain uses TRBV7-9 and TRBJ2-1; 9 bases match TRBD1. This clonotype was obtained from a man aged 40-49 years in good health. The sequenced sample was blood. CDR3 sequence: CASSLHGTGIPPDYNEQFF. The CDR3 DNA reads TGTGCCAGCAGCTTACACGGGACAGGGATACCTCCAGACTACAATGAGCAGTTCTTC.